This TCR beta chain stems from a study of siplizumab effects on memory and regulatory T cells. Whole-study findings and limits: No naive or memory phenotype could be assigned to roughly 75-96% of proliferating clones. Sequences below about 10^-5 frequency were poorly captured, and few alloreactive clones mapped to unstimulated subsets.

CDR1 and CDR2 (germline): SGHRS, YFSETQ. J gave up 5 bases and V 4 bases, and 4 bases lay outside the gene matches. The CDR3 spans 14 residues. Concerning this clone itself: Its antigen is as yet unknown.

The table came from immunoSEQ multiplex PCR; TCRdb's copy has only in-frame clones and leaves some out. The table lists about 52,000 clones, 95% to 97% of them singletons. The TCR originated in a human donor in good health. The specimen sequenced was naive CD4+ T cells sorted from blood. The V gene is TRBV5-1, the J gene TRBJ1-1; 11 nucleotides align to TRBD1. CDR3 DNA: TGCGCCAGCAGCAGAGGGACAGGGGGGACTGAAGCTTTCTTT. It encodes CASSRGTGGTEAFF.